The 13 T cell receptor beta chains below all came from one sample that was sequenced in a study of blood T cell repertoires in COVID-19. Generated by immunoSEQ multiplex PCR, the TCRdb table keeps only in-frame clones and is missing some. The sample records around 360,000 clones, about 90% being singletons. Material: PBMCs or T cells enriched from blood (not recorded which). The receptors were gathered from a woman in her thirties who had recovered from COVID-19.

This chain's CDR3 is CASSLTPGYYEQYF. As DNA, the CDR3 is TGCGCCAGCAGCCTAACTCCCGGGTACTACGAGCAGTACTTC. This chain links TRBV5-1 with TRBJ2-7; D is uncertain. V gave up 4 bases and J gave up 3 bases, with 14 bases separating them. CDR1 is SGHRS, CDR2 YFSETQ, per germline. The CDR3 length is 14 residues.

The V gene is TRBV19, the J gene TRBJ1-1, with D hard to call. This CDR3 contains 13 residues. Trimming took 1 base from V and 5 from J, leaving 8 bases between them. CDR1 LNHDA and CDR2 SQIVND come from the germline V gene (reference sequence). The CDR3: CASSIGSVTEAFF. The CDR3 DNA reads as TGTGCCAGTAGTATAGGATCGGTTACTGAAGCTTTCTTT.

This chain links TRBV4-1 with TRBJ2-7, with D perhaps TRBD1 (5 bases). Trimming removed 0 bases from V and 2 bases from J, with 11 bases in between. CDR1 and CDR2 from the germline V gene are MGHRA and YSYEKL. The CDR3 consists of 15 residues. CDR3 coding DNA: TGCGCCAGCAGCCAAGAAGCAGGGAAAGCCTACGAGCAGTACTTC. Its protein is CASSQEAGKAYEQYF.

The CDR3 spells CSVDYSAGNEQFF. In DNA, the CDR3 is TGCAGCGTTGATTATTCGGCGGGTAATGAGCAGTTCTTC. The genes are TRBV29-1 and TRBJ2-1, with TRBD2 as a possible D gene (5 bases). Trimming pared 3 bases from V and 7 bases from J, leaving 13 bases between. CDR1 is SQVTM and CDR2 is ANQGSEA in the germline V gene. There are 13 residues in the CDR3.

V and J are TRBV18 and TRBJ2-7; a weak D match, TRBD1 (6 bases). Germline CDR1 and CDR2: KGHSH and LQKENI. V was clipped by 3 bases and J by 2 bases, with 11 bases between them. The CDR3 runs 14 residues. The CDR3 region is CASSPRDIPYEQYF. The CDR3 DNA sequence: TGTGCCAGCTCACCTCGGGACATACCCTACGAGCAGTACTTC.

The CDR3 sequence is CASSWTGDSNQPQHF. Here the CDR3 DNA reads TGTGCCAGCAGTTGGACAGGAGATAGCAATCAGCCCCAGCATTTT. The chain employs TRBV6-5 and TRBJ1-5; 7 positions agree with TRBD1. Germline loops: CDR1 MNHEY, CDR2 SVGAGI. The length of the CDR3 is 15 residues. V lost 4 bases and J lost 0; bases outside the gene matches: 3.

The V gene is TRBV5-1, the J gene TRBJ2-5; no clear D gene. This CDR3 region has 13 residues. V dropped 4 bases and J dropped 5 bases, with 12 bases sitting between them. CDR1 is SGHRS, CDR2 YFSETQ, per germline. CDR3 amino acids: CASSLALEETQYF. CDR3 bases: TGCGCCAGCAGCCTTGCTCTGGAGGAGACCCAGTACTTC.

J is TRBJ1-2 and V is TRBV19; D not resolved. The CDR3 spans 15 residues. Deletions cut 3 bases from V and 4 bases from J, with 15 bases between. Germline V gives CDR1 LNHDA, CDR2 SQIVND (reference sequence). DNA of the CDR3: TGTGCCAGTAGTATTGCTGATAAAACTAGCTATGGCTACACCTTC. This encodes CASSIADKTSYGYTF. The whole variable domain, remainder taken from reference TRBV19 and TRBJ1-2, is DGGITQSPKYLFRKEGQNVTLSCEQNLNHDAMYWYRQDPGQGLRLIYYSQIVNDFQKGDIAEGYSVSREKKESFPLTVTSAQKNPTAFYLCASSIADKTSYGYTFGSGTRLTVV.

The rearrangement uses TRBV29-1 and TRBJ1-4; 9 nucleotides align to TRBD1. With 7 bases clipped from V and 8 bases from J, the junction kept 8 bases outside the gene matches. The germline CDR1 and CDR2 sequences are SQVTM and ANQGSEA. CDR3 length: 13 residues. CDR3 nucleotide sequence: TGCAGCGCACGGACAGGGGCTAGCGAAAAACTGTTTTTT. Translated, it gives CSARTGASEKLFF.

The CDR3: CASSLRPGTEAFF. CDR3 nucleotide sequence: TGTGCCAGCAGTTTACGTCCGGGCACTGAAGCTTTCTTT. The rearrangement joins TRBV12-3 or TRBV12-4 to TRBJ1-1; D gene uncertain. Trimming removed 2 bases at V and 4 bases at J, with 8 bases between. This CDR3 contains 13 residues.

V is TRBV15 and J is TRBJ1-5; D not certain. CDR1 and CDR2 (germline): LNHNV, YYDKDF (reference sequence). This CDR3 spans 15 amino acids. The V end was cut by 1 base, the J end by 4 bases, with 11 bases between. CDR3 DNA: TGTGCCACCAGCAGAGGACGGGGTCCGAATCAGCCCCAGCATTTT. This translates into CATSRGRGPNQPQHF.

The genes are TRBV28 and TRBJ1-1, with D possibly matching TRBD1 (6 bases). The CDR3 extends over 12 amino acids. The germline V gene encodes CDR1 MDHEN and CDR2 SYDVKM. Trimming shortened V by 6 bases and J by 11 bases, and 16 bases separated the two germline ends. CDR3 sequence reads: CASSPGQTVAFF. In nucleotides, the CDR3 is TGTGCCAGCAGCCCGGGACAAACGGTGGCTTTCTTT. The whole variable domain, filled in from reference TRBV28 and TRBJ1-1, reads DVKVTQSSRYLVKRTGEKVFLECVQDMDHENMFWYRQDPGLGLRLIYFSYDVKMKEKGDIPEGYSVSREKKERFSLILESASTNQTSMYLCASSPGQTVAFFGQGTRLTVV.

This rearrangement joins TRBV29-1 to TRBJ1-2; possibly TRBD1 for D (5 bases). V shed 7 bases and J shed 1 base, with 7 bases lying between them. This CDR3 has 11 residues. Looked up from germline, CDR1 is SQVTM and CDR2 is ANQGSEA. The CDR3 DNA follows: TGCAGCGGACAGATTAACTATGGCTACACCTTC. Translating it yields CSGQINYGYTF. Together with reference TRBV29-1 and TRBJ1-2, the CDR3 gives the full variable domain: SAVISQKPSRDICQRGTSLTIQCQVDSQVTMMFWYRQQPGQSLTLIATANQGSEATYESGFVIDKFPISRPNLTFSTLTVSNMSPEDSSIYLCSGQINYGYTFGSGTRLTVV.